In its sample, the clone carrying this TCR beta chain was seen a few times. The assay was immunoSEQ multiplex PCR, and TCRdb's table has in-frame clones only and misses some. This sample has approximately 26,000 clones, with more than 75% found just once. This CDR3 spans 14 amino acids. Trimming took off 2 bases at V and 0 bases at J, with 6 bases between the two ends. The germline V gene has CDR1 SGHRS and CDR2 YFSETQ. This sample was taken from a study of control samples from healthy donors and cancer patients. Sequences were obtained from PBMCs. The receptor comes from a man aged 55 to 70 with colorectal cancer. This rearrangement joins TRBV5-1 to TRBJ1-3, with D perhaps matching TRBD1 (6 bases). CDR3 nucleotides: TGCGCCAGCAGCTTACAGGGCTCTGGAAACACCATATATTTT. It specifies CASSLQGSGNTIYF.